A selection of T cell receptor beta chains follows, all from one sample in a study of lymphopenia after photon versus proton radiotherapy. TCRdb keeps only in-frame clones here, not all; method: immunoSEQ multiplex PCR. Of around 70,000 clones listed, 80% to 95% are singletons. Specimen: peripheral blood, collected from a patient treated with photon-based radiotherapy. The receptors derive from a woman aged 40-49 years with cholangiocarcinoma. Both conserved end residues are trimmed from each CDR3.

J gene	V gene	CDR3 protein
TRBJ1-3	TRBV5-1	ASSLGQGAGNTIY
TRBJ1-5	TRBV5-1	ASSPGTGGHQPQH
TRBJ2-1	TRBV30	AWSYLAGGYNEQF
TRBJ1-1	TRBV4-1	ASSQDPRNTEAF
TRBJ1-2	TRBV4-2	ASSPGELPNYGYT
TRBJ2-1	TRBV4-3	ASSQAASLYNEQF
TRBJ1-6	TRBV4-1	ASSQDPSSPLH
TRBJ1-6	TRBV6-5	ASSSGTGGNSPLH
TRBJ2-7	TRBV2	ASSGPAGMGEQY
TRBJ1-2	TRBV30	ACFGTRSGYGYT
TRBJ1-1	TRBV4-1	ASSQDRDRGMGRTEAF
TRBJ1-2	TRBV19	ASSMGPLGGYT
TRBJ2-7	TRBV5-4	ASSRDAYEQY
TRBJ2-1	TRBV5-5	ASSALAGDNEQF
TRBJ2-7	TRBV6-1	ASSEGTGGGPEQY
TRBJ1-2	TRBV5-6	ASSRTTPRGYGYT
TRBJ1-1	TRBV5-1	ASSWDNTEAF
TRBJ2-1	TRBV7-8	ASSPAQGGEQF
TRBJ2-7	TRBV19	ASSIGQVLTYEQY
TRBJ2-1	TRBV6-5	ASRLGSGEQF
TRBJ1-1	TRBV2	ASSEALGINTEAF
TRBJ1-1	TRBV4-1	ASSDTSNTEAF
TRBJ2-1	TRBV6-5	ASSYSVGNEQF
TRBJ1-3	TRBV19	ASSIEGTIY
TRBJ2-7	TRBV9	ASSVGTASYEQY
TRBJ2-7	TRBV28	ASSLDEGEGAQRYEQY
TRBJ1-1	TRBV2	ASSEVRADF
TRBJ2-4	TRBV6-1	ASSERSYNIQY
TRBJ2-7	TRBV29-1	SVRRGDSYEQY
TRBJ1-6	TRBV4-2	ASSQDTDSPLH
TRBJ1-3	TRBV7-2	ASSLAGVLSGNTIY
TRBJ2-5	TRBV7-9	ASSLDRTLKGETQY
TRBJ2-7	TRBV5-1	ASSPRGDEQY
TRBJ2-1	TRBV6-5	ASRPIGGYNEQF
TRBJ2-7	TRBV30	AWSDGSYEQY
TRBJ2-7	TRBV6-1	ASSAPSTIPYEQY
TRBJ2-7	TRBV6-5	ASRPSNPQGEQY
TRBJ2-7	TRBV6-1	ASSDGAGGHYEQY
TRBJ2-5	TRBV7-9	ASSLGTAPRAGTQY
TRBJ1-1	TRBV2	ASTDNRVMNTEAF
TRBJ1-1	TRBV10-3	AIRGTGIGNTEAF
TRBJ2-7	TRBV5-6	ASSPEGVREQY
TRBJ1-2	TRBV19	ASSTPQGYGYT
TRBJ1-4	TRBV7-2	ASSSGGTGLAEKLF
TRBJ2-1	TRBV2	ASSRTSVPYNEQF
TRBJ2-7	TRBV11-2	ASSSNRGGAFYEQY
TRBJ1-6	TRBV6-1	ASSTAGNSPLH
TRBJ2-7	TRBV15	ATSGLIAGGYEQY
TRBJ1-2	TRBV5-1	ASSPQGQGGGYT
TRBJ1-1	TRBV7-3	ASSGRQFNTEAF
TRBJ2-7	TRBV28	ASSLTGDEQY
TRBJ2-1	TRBV5-4	ASGMFSNNEQF
TRBJ1-2	TRBV5-4	ASRPPSNYGYT
TRBJ2-2	TRBV4-2	ASSQDQPSGRELF
TRBJ2-7	TRBV5-1	ASSLQTGHGYEQY
TRBJ1-4	TRBV9	ASSVGSGTAGPLF
TRBJ1-1	TRBV11-2	ASSLDGGEAF
TRBJ2-3	TRBV30	AWSKQGSTQY
TRBJ1-4	TRBV14	ASSHTKVKLF